The 25 T cell receptor beta chains given below trace back to one sample, sequenced in a study of T-cell reconstitution after alpha-beta-depleted transplantation in children. The authors prepared the TCRbeta library with unique molecular identifiers. TCRdb independently ran MiXCR on the PCR reads; one entry per CDR3 protein. The data contain about 410,000 distinct CDR3 sequences, over 20% of them seen just once; the ten biggest clones take up less than 4.5%. The material sequenced was PBMCs from the stem cell graft donor, taken from the stem cell graft. The receptor set was obtained from a human donor who donated a stem cell graft to a child with acute myeloid leukemia.

This chain joins TRBV5-4 and TRBJ2-5; unclear D gene. The V gene lost 0 bases and the J gene lost 10 bases, with 7 bases spanning the gap. Germline V gene sequence: CDR1 SGHNT, CDR2 YYREEE (reference sequence). The CDR3 has 11 amino acids. The CDR3 DNA sequence: TGTGCCAGCAGCTTGGATAACGACCAGTACTTC. Encoded protein: CASSLDNDQYF.

This clonotype has only a few counts. V and J are TRBV9 and TRBJ2-1; no firm D call. This CDR3 contains 15 residues. The germline V gene has CDR1 SGDLS and CDR2 YYNGEE. Trimming shortened V by 2 bases and J by 5 bases, and 14 bases separated the two germline ends. CDR3 in amino acids: CASSVSRTVNNEQFF. CDR3 nucleotide sequence: TGTGCCAGCAGCGTTAGTAGAACTGTGAACAATGAGCAGTTCTTC.

The rearrangement links TRBV20-1 to TRBJ2-1, with 10 bases fitting TRBD1. The CDR3 runs to 17 residues. Germline CDR1 DFQATT, CDR2 SNEGSKA (reference sequence). V was pared by 7 bases and J by 2 bases, with 14 bases of the junction left unmatched. The CDR3 region is CSVSQSRTGGPYNEQFF. CDR3 nucleotide sequence: TGCAGTGTTAGCCAATCCCGGACAGGGGGTCCCTACAATGAGCAGTTCTTC.

The chain uses TRBV7-9 and TRBJ2-1; TRBD1 matches 8 bases. Germline V gene lookup returns CDR1 SEHNR and CDR2 FQNEAQ (reference sequence). Germline trimming cut 6 bases from V and 6 bases from J; bases unmatched to any gene: 1. The length of the CDR3 is 12 residues. The CDR3 loop is CASRDRVNEQFF. The DNA for the CDR3 is TGTGCCAGCAGGGACAGGGTCAATGAGCAGTTCTTC.

The chain combines TRBV12-3 or TRBV12-4 with TRBJ2-6; no reliable D call. The CDR3 extends over 14 amino acids. Trimming stripped 6 bases from V and 0 bases from J, with 6 bases between. The chain's CDR3 is CASRVSSGANVLTF. The DNA for the CDR3 is TGTGCCAGCAGAGTTAGCTCTGGGGCCAACGTCCTGACTTTC.

This clonotype has only a few counts. This chain uses TRBV11-3 with TRBJ1-2, with 10 nucleotides matching TRBD1. The germline gives CDR1 SGHNT, CDR2 YENEEA. CDR3 length equals 13 residues. J was trimmed by 6 bases and V by 3 bases; bases with no gene match: 1. The CDR3 region is CASSFDRGHGYTF. In nucleotides, the CDR3 is TGTGCCAGCAGCTTCGACAGGGGGCATGGCTACACCTTC.

The chain employs TRBV12-3 or TRBV12-4 and TRBJ2-2, with D tentatively TRBD2 (5 bases). The germline V and J ends were trimmed by 7 bases and 2 bases, with 14 bases remaining between them. This CDR3 is 15 amino acids long. CDR3 region: CASNLFPGNTGELFF. The DNA for the CDR3 is TGTGCCAGCAACCTATTCCCGGGAAACACCGGGGAGCTGTTTTTT.

This clonotype was counted ten times or more. The chain uses TRBV29-1 and TRBJ1-2; the D is unclear. Trimming pared 6 bases from V and 6 bases from J, leaving 11 bases between. Germline V gene sequence: CDR1 SQVTM, CDR2 ANQGSEA. The CDR3 contains 11 residues. The CDR3 nucleotides are TGCAGCGTGACCGACGGGGATGGCTACACCTTC. Translation gives CSVTDGDGYTF.

This clonotype was recorded a few times. This chain links TRBV23-1 with TRBJ2-3, with a tentative D call TRBD1 (6 bases). Being an ORF, TRBV23-1 has a function that is uncertain. V lost 1 base, J lost 0 bases, and 11 bases lay in between. This CDR3 has 16 amino acids. The CDR3: CASSQYTGLSTDTQYF. The DNA of the CDR3 is TGCGCCAGCAGTCAATATACAGGGTTGAGCACAGATACGCAGTATTTT.

In this sample, this clonotype turned up a few times. V is TRBV5-1 and J is TRBJ2-1; D remains ambiguous. V lost 0 bases and J lost 6, with 7 bases in between. There are 13 residues in the CDR3. Germline values: CDR1 SGHRS, CDR2 YFSETQ. This chain's CDR3 is CASSLDALNEQFF. CDR3 sequence (DNA): TGCGCCAGCAGCTTGGATGCCCTCAATGAGCAGTTCTTC.

This clonotype has only one observation. The chain links TRBV7-3 to TRBJ1-1; D is ambiguous. The length of the CDR3 is 14 residues. V dropped 6 bases and J dropped 0 bases, with 11 bases sitting between them. Germline CDR1 SGHTA, CDR2 FQGTGA. CDR3 protein: CASRPHPLNTEAFF. CDR3 DNA: TGTGCCAGCAGACCACACCCTTTGAACACTGAAGCTTTCTTT. Full variable domain (remainder filled in from reference TRBV7-3 and TRBJ1-1): GAGVSQTPSNKVTEKGKYVELRCDPISGHTALYWYRQSLGQGPEFLIYFQGTGAADDSGLPNDRFFAVRPEGSVSTLKIQRTERGDSAVYLCASRPHPLNTEAFFGQGTRLTVV.

This clonotype was counted at least ten times. This chain connects TRBV11-2 to TRBJ2-7; D remains unclear. From germline, CDR1 is SGHAT and CDR2 FQNNGV. This CDR3 region has 14 residues. Trimming took off 1 base at V and 1 base at J, with 8 bases between the two ends. This chain's CDR3 is CASSLGPRSYEQYF. CDR3 DNA sequence: TGTGCCAGCAGCTTAGGTCCTAGATCCTACGAGCAGTACTTC.

The chain joins TRBV5-5 to TRBJ2-3; D remains unclear. Germline V CDR1 and CDR2: SGHKS, YYEKEE (reference sequence). The germline V and J ends were trimmed by 0 bases and 9 bases, with 8 bases remaining between them. CDR3 length equals 12 residues. CDR3 sequence: CASSLAVVTQYF. CDR3 DNA: TGTGCCAGCAGCTTGGCAGTAGTCACGCAGTATTTT.

The gene calls are TRBV7-3 and TRBJ2-3; 8 bases align to TRBD1. CDR3 length: 15 residues. V gave up 4 bases and J gave up 2 bases; unmatched junction bases: 5. CDR1 and CDR2 from the germline V gene are SGHTA and FQGTGA. In DNA, the CDR3 is TGTGCCAGCAGCTCGGACAGGGAGCACACAGATACGCAGTATTTT. Translation gives CASSSDREHTDTQYF. Based on the CDR3 plus reference TRBV7-3 and TRBJ2-3, the full variable domain is GAGVSQTPSNKVTEKGKYVELRCDPISGHTALYWYRQSLGQGPEFLIYFQGTGAADDSGLPNDRFFAVRPEGSVSTLKIQRTERGDSAVYLCASSSDREHTDTQYFGPGTRLTVL.

This clonotype was seen a handful of times. The chain joins TRBV18 to TRBJ2-7, with D unresolved. This CDR3 is built from 13 residues. The germline gives CDR1 KGHSH, CDR2 LQKENI. Trimming stripped 8 bases from V and 6 bases from J, with 17 bases between. CDR3 region: CASKKSGAFEQYF. DNA of the CDR3: TGTGCCAGCAAAAAGTCTGGTGCCTTCGAGCAGTACTTC.

The V and J genes are TRBV19 and TRBJ1-6; D is unresolved. Germline CDR1 reads LNHDA; CDR2 reads SQIVND (reference sequence). This CDR3 region has 15 residues. Trimming shortened V by 8 bases and J by 8 bases, and 19 bases separated the two germline ends. The CDR3 DNA sequence: TGTGCCAGTGCCAGCCAATCGCGGGGAGATTCACCCCTCCACTTT. Amino acids: CASASQSRGDSPLHF.

The table lists this clonotype with a few counts. The chain has TRBV10-3 and TRBJ2-5; 8 bases line up with TRBD1. CDR3 length: 15 residues. CDR1 is ENHRY and CDR2 is SYGVKD in the germline V gene. V was clipped by 10 bases and J by 1 base; unmatched bases: 11. The CDR3, as DNA: TGTGCCACTTCGACCGGGACAGGCACCCAAGAGACCCAGTACTTC. This gives the protein CATSTGTGTQETQYF.

The genes are TRBV5-1 and TRBJ1-6; D is ambiguous. In germline, CDR1 is SGHRS, CDR2 YFSETQ. Trimming took off 0 bases at V and 8 bases at J, with 9 bases between the two ends. The CDR3 runs to 14 residues. The CDR3 DNA is TGCGCCAGCAGCTTGGGATTTGGGGATTCACCCCTCCACTTT. Translating it yields CASSLGFGDSPLHF.

The sample holds many counts of this clonotype. The V gene is TRBV29-1, the J gene TRBJ1-1; no clear D. Germline V CDR1 and CDR2: SQVTM, ANQGSEA. The CDR3 runs 13 residues. Trimming shortened V by 2 bases and J by 1 base, and 8 bases separated the two germline ends. The CDR3: CSVERGSNTEAFF. The DNA for the CDR3 is TGCAGCGTTGAACGCGGATCGAACACTGAAGCTTTCTTT.

This clonotype was counted only a few times. The rearrangement uses TRBV25-1 and TRBJ2-5, with D uncertain. The CDR3 has 12 residues. From germline, CDR1 is MGHDK and CDR2 SYGVNS. The V end was cut by 2 bases, the J end by 4 bases, with 5 bases between. For the CDR3, the DNA is TGTGCCAGCAGTGAACCGGCAGAGACCCAGTACTTC. It is translated as CASSEPAETQYF.

This clonotype was counted many times. The chain combines TRBV4-2 with TRBJ1-4, with 8 bases matching TRBD1. V gave up 4 bases and J gave up 7 bases; unmatched junction bases: 2. Germline V gene lookup returns CDR1 LGHNA and CDR2 YNFKEQ. The CDR3 sequence is 13 residues long. In DNA, the CDR3 is TGTGCCAGCAGCCGGACAGGGCGTGAAAAACTGTTTTTT. Its translation is CASSRTGREKLFF.

CDR3 sequence: CASSYDPLGSPLHF. CDR3 bases: TGTGCCAGCAGTTATGACCCGTTGGGTTCACCCCTCCACTTT. The chain combines TRBV6-5 with TRBJ1-6; D remains unclear. V lost 3 bases, J lost 9 bases, and 12 bases lay in between. There are 14 residues in the CDR3. In germline, CDR1 is MNHEY, CDR2 SVGAGI.

This clonotype was observed a handful of times. J is TRBJ2-3 and V is TRBV5-6; D may be TRBD2 (5 bases). V was trimmed by 4 bases and J by 1 base, leaving 13 bases between them. The CDR3 is made up of 15 amino acids. Germline values: CDR1 SGHDT, CDR2 YYEEEE. The CDR3 is CASSLDFRGTDTQYF. DNA of the CDR3: TGTGCCAGCAGCCTGGACTTTCGCGGCACAGATACGCAGTATTTT.

The chain combines TRBV5-6 with TRBJ1-1; D unclear. This CDR3 region has 15 residues. Trimming shortened V by 3 bases and J by 3 bases, and 15 bases separated the two germline ends. Germline values: CDR1 SGHDT, CDR2 YYEEEE. In nucleotides, the CDR3 is TGTGCCAGCAGCTCCCCAAGGGATGAGTACACTGAAGCTTTCTTT. The encoded protein is CASSSPRDEYTEAFF.

The chain couples TRBV3-1 to TRBJ2-1; D remains ambiguous. There are 12 residues in the CDR3. Germline lookup yields CDR1 LGHDT and CDR2 YNNKEL (reference sequence). Trimming took 2 bases from V and 8 from J, leaving 7 bases between them. CDR3 DNA sequence: TGTGCCAGCAGCCAATCTGGGTATGAGCAGTTCTTC. Encoded protein: CASSQSGYEQFF.